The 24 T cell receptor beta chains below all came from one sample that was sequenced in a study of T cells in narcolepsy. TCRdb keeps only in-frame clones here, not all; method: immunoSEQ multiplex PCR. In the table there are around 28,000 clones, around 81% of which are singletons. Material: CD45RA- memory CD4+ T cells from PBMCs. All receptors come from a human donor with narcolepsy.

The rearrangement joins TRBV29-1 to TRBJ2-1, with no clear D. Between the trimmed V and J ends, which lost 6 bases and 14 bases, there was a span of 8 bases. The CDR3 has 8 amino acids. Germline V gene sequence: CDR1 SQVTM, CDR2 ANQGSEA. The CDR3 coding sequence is TGCAGCGTCGCCGAAAAGTTCTTC. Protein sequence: CSVAEKFF.

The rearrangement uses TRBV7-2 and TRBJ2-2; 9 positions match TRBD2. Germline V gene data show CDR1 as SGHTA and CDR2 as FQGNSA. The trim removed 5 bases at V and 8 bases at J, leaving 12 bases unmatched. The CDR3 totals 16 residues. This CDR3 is CASSTAGGFLVGELFF. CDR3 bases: TGTGCCAGCAGCACAGCGGGGGGTTTCTTAGTTGGGGAGCTGTTTTTT. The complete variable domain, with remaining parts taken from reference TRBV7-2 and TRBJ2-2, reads GAGVSQSPSNKVTEKGKDVELRCDPISGHTALYWYRQSLGQGLEFLIYFQGNSAPDKSGLPSDRFSAERTGGSVSTLTIQRTQQEDSAVYLCASSTAGGFLVGELFFGEGSRLTVL.

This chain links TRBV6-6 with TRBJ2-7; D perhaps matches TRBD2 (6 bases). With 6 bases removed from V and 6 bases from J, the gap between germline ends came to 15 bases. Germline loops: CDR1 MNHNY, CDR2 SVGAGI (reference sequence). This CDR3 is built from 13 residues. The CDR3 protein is CASRRGPTAEQYF. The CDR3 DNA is TGTGCCAGCAGGCGGGGACCGACTGCCGAGCAGTACTTC.

Written as DNA, the CDR3 is TGTGCCAGCAGGAAAGGCTCGGGACAGGGAACCAACATTCAGTACTTC. This codes for CASRKGSGQGTNIQYF. The chain combines TRBV2 with TRBJ2-4; 9 positions agree with TRBD1. V was clipped by 6 bases and J by 7 bases; unmatched bases: 13. The germline V gene encodes CDR1 SNHLY and CDR2 FYNNEI. The CDR3 is 16 residues long.

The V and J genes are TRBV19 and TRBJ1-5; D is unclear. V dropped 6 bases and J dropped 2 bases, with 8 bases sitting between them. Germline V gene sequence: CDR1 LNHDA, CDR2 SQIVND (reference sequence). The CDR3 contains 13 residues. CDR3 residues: CASSRLGNQPQHF. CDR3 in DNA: TGTGCCAGTAGCAGACTGGGCAATCAGCCCCAGCATTTT.

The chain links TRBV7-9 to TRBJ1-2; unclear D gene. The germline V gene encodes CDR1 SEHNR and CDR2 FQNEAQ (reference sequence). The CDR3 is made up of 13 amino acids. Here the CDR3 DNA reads TGTGCAGAGATAAGTAGGGATCGCTATGGCTACACCTTC. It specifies CAEISRDRYGYTF.

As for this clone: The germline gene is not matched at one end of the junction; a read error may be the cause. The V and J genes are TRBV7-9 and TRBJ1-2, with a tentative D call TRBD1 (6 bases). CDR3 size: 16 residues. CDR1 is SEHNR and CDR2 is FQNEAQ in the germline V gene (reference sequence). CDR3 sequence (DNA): TGCGCCAGCAGCCAAGAAGCCGGGACACGAAGTTGGGGCTACACCTTC. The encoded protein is CASSQEAGTRSWGYTF.

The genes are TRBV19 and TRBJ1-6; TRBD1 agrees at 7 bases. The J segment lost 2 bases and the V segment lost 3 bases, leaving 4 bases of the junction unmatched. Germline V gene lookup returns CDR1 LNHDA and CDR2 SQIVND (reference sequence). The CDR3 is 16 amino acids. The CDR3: CASSMTGITYNSPLHF. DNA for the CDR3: TGTGCCAGTAGTATGACAGGGATCACCTATAATTCACCCCTCCACTTT. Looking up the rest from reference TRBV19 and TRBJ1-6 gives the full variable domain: DGGITQSPKYLFRKEGQNVTLSCEQNLNHDAMYWYRQDPGQGLRLIYYSQIVNDFQKGDIAEGYSVSREKKESFPLTVTSAQKNPTAFYLCASSMTGITYNSPLHFGNGTRLTVT.

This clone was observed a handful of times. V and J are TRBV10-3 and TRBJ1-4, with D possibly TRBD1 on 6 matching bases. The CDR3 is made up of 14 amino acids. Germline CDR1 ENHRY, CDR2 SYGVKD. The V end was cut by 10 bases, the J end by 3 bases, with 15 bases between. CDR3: CATGVQGANEKLFF. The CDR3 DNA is TGTGCCACGGGGGTACAGGGAGCTAATGAAAAACTGTTTTTT.

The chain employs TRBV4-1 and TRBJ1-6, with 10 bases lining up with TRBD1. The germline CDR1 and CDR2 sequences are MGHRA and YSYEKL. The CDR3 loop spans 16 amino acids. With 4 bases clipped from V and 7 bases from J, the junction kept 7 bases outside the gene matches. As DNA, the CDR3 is TGCGCCAGCAGCCTCGGGACAGGGGACTTGAATTCACCCCTCCACTTT. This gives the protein CASSLGTGDLNSPLHF.

The CDR3 region is CASSMSGTYSTDTQYF. CDR3 nucleotides: TGTGCCAGCAGCATGTCCGGGACTTATAGCACAGATACGCAGTATTTT. The chain joins TRBV7-2 to TRBJ2-3; D might be TRBD2 (6 bases). The V end lost 5 bases, the J end lost 0 bases, and 15 bases lay between the germline ends. Germline V gene lookup returns CDR1 SGHTA and CDR2 FQGNSA. The CDR3 loop spans 16 amino acids.

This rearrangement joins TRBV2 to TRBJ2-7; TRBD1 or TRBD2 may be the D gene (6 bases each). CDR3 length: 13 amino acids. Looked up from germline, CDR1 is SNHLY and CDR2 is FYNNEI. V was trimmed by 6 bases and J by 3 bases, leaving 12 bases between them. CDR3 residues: CASRQGLVYEQYF. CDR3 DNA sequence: TGTGCCAGCAGACAGGGACTCGTCTACGAGCAGTACTTC.

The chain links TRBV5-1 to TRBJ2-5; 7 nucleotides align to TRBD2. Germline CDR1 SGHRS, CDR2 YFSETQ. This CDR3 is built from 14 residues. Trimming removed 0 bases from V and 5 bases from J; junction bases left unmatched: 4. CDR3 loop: CASSLAGGKETQYF. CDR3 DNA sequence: TGCGCCAGCAGCTTGGCGGGGGGTAAGGAGACCCAGTACTTC.

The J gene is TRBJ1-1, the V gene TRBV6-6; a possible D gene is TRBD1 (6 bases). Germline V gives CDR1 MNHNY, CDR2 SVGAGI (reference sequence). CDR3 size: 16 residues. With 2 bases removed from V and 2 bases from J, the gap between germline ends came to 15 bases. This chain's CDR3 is CASSYGSGTLNTEAFF. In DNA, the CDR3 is TGTGCCAGCAGTTACGGCTCCGGGACACTTAACACTGAAGCTTTCTTT.

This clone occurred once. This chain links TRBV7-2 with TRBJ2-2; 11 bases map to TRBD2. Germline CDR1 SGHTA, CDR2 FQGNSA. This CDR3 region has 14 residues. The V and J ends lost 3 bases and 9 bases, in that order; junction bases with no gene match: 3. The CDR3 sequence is CASSFSGGARELFF. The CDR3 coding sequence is TGTGCCAGCAGCTTTAGCGGGGGGGCAAGGGAGCTGTTTTTT.

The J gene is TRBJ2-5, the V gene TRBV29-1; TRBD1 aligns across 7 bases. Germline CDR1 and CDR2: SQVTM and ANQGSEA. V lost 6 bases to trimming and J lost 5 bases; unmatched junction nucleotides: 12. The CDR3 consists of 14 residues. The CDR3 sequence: CSVGQAALGETQYF. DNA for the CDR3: TGCAGCGTAGGACAGGCGGCGCTAGGGGAGACCCAGTACTTC.

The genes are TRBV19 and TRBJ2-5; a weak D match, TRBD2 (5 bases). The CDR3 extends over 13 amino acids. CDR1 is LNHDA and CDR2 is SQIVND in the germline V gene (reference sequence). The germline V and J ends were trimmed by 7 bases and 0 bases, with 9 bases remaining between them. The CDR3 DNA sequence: TGTGCCAGTACCCCCGGGAACCAAGAGACCCAGTACTTC. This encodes CASTPGNQETQYF.

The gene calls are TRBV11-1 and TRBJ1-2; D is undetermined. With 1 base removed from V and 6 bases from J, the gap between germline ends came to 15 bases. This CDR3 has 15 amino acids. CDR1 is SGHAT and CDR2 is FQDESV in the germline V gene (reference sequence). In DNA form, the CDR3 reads TGTGCCAGCAGCTTAGATGGAGGCTTTGTCGATGGCTACACCTTC. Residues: CASSLDGGFVDGYTF. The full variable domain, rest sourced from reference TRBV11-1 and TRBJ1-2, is EAEVAQSPRYKITEKSQAVAFWCDPISGHATLYWYRQILGQGPELLVQFQDESVVDDSQLPKDRFSAERLKGVDSTLKIQPAELGDSAMYLCASSLDGGFVDGYTFGSGTRLTVV.

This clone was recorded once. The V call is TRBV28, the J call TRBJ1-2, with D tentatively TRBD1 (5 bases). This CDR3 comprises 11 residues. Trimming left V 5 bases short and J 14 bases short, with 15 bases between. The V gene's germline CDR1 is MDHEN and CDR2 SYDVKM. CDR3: CASSPNQGITF. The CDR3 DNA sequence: TGTGCCAGCAGTCCGAACCAGGGTATTACCTTC.

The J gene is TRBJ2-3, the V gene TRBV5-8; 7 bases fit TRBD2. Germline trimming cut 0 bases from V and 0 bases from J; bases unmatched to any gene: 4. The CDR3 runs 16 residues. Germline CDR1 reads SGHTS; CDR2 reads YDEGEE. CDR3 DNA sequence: TGTGCCAGCAGCTTGGGCTTGGGGGGGAGCACAGATACGCAGTATTTT. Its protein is CASSLGLGGSTDTQYF.

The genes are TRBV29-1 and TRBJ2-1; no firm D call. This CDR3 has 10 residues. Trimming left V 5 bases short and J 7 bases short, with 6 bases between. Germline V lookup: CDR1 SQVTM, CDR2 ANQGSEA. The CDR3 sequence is CSVWENEQFF. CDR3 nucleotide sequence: TGCAGCGTTTGGGAAAATGAGCAGTTCTTC.

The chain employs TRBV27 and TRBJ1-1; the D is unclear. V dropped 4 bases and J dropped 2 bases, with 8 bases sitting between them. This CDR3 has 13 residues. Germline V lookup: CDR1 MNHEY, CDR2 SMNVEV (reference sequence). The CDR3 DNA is TGTGCCAGCAGTTCATATGGTAACACTGAAGCTTTCTTT. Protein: CASSSYGNTEAFF.

This chain's CDR3 is CASSFKGENSPLHF. CDR3 DNA: TGTGCCAGCAGCTTTAAAGGGGAGAATTCACCCCTCCACTTT. The V gene is TRBV7-2, the J gene TRBJ1-6, with D possibly TRBD1 on 5 matching bases. Trimming removed 3 bases at V and 7 bases at J, with 10 bases between. Per the germline V gene, CDR1 is SGHTA and CDR2 is FQGNSA. This CDR3 has 14 amino acids.

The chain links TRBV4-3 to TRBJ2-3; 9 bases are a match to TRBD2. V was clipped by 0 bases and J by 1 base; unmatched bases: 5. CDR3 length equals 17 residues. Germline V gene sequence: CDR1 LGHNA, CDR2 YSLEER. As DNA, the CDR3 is TGCGCCAGCAGCCAAGATCAGAAGCGGGGGGGCACAGATACGCAGTATTTT. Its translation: CASSQDQKRGGTDTQYF.